These T cell receptor beta chains were read from a single sample in a study of OX40 agonist ivuxolimab in advanced cancers. The method was immunoSEQ multiplex PCR; TCRdb's version includes in-frame clones alone and lacks a portion of them. This sample yields about 100,000 clones, of which roughly 90% are seen a single time; 0.5% to 0.65% belongs to the top ten. The sequenced sample was CD4+ or CD8+ T cells sorted from blood, obtained in a trial of the OX40 agonist ivuxolimab. The receptors were sampled from an adult with an advanced solid tumor such as melanoma, head and neck, liver or kidney cancer. CDR3s include the opening cysteine and the closing phenylalanine or tryptophan. Each record gives: D gene, J gene, clone size, V gene, CDR3 DNA, CDR3 protein. The D gene is left open where the match is weak. Size tells how often a clone was seen (once, few, many) or the class of an expanded clone, and some rows leave it out.

. | TRBJ2-1 | . | TRBV25-1 | TGTGCCAGCAGTGACGGTGCTAGCCCTCGGTTCTTC | CASSDGASPRFF
. | TRBJ1-1 | . | TRBV19 | TGTGCCAGTAAACCCTGGGACAACACTGAAGCTTTCTTT | CASKPWDNTEAFF
. | TRBJ2-1 | . | TRBV7-9 | TGTGCCAGCGGGGTCCAGGGGTACAATGAGCAGTTCTTC | CASGVQGYNEQFF
. | TRBJ2-7 | once | TRBV7-3 | TGTGCCAGCAGCTTAACCCCGGGGTACGAGCAGTACTTC | CASSLTPGYEQYF
. | TRBJ2-7 | . | TRBV5-1 | TGCGCCAGCAGCCCAACCGCGAGGTTTATGGACGAGCAGTACTTC | CASSPTARFMDEQYF
TRBD1 | TRBJ2-1 | . | TRBV7-2 | TGTGCCAGCAGCCGACGGGACAGCGACAATGAGCAGTTCTTC | CASSRRDSDNEQFF
. | TRBJ2-3 | . | TRBV7-9 | TGTGCCAGCAGCGATCCTGGGGCGCCGAGCACAGATACGCAGTATTTT | CASSDPGAPSTDTQYF
. | TRBJ2-7 | . | TRBV7-3 | TGTGCCAGCAGCGGAAGCGGCGGCTACGAGCAGTACTTC | CASSGSGGYEQYF
. | TRBJ2-1 | . | TRBV4-3 | TGCGCCAGCAGCCGGGACGGCTCCTACAATGAGCAGTTCTTC | CASSRDGSYNEQFF
. | TRBJ1-2 | . | TRBV14 | TGTGCCAGCAGCCTCGAGTTATCCCCGGGCGGCTACACCTTC | CASSLELSPGGYTF
. | TRBJ2-3 | . | TRBV6-5 | TGTGCCAGCAGTTCTGCCAGGATGACAGATACGCAGTATTTT | CASSSARMTDTQYF
. | TRBJ2-7 | once | TRBV28 | TGTGCCAGCACGGGACATAACTACGAGCAGTACTTC | CASTGHNYEQYF